This record looks at one T cell receptor beta chain sequence and its context. Its cognate antigen is unknown. This specimen belongs to a study of cytomegalovirus exposure and HLA in healthy donors. A multiplex PCR was run with 60 Vbeta primers and 13 Jbeta primers. Using immunoSEQ multiplex PCR, the repertoire was profiled, and TCRdb retains in-frame clones only, with some absent. This sample lists about 46,000 clones; its ten largest clones have approximately 1.2%. Germline-derived CDR1 and CDR2 are SGHKS and YYEKEE (reference sequence). The CDR3 totals 14 residues. Unmatched junction bases numbered 10, after V lost 6 bases and J lost 6 bases. Study-level results: Fewer N-insertions (relative to the roughly 700-donor mean) were reportedly seen in an Asian-associated ancestry cluster in a later analysis.

Likely unrecorded immune exposures existed in these nominally healthy donors. This receptor was obtained from a woman aged 40 to 55 in good health and CMV-seronegative. The genes are TRBV5-5 and TRBJ2-7, with 9 bases identical to TRBD1. The material sequenced was PBMCs. In nucleotides, the CDR3 is TGTGCCAGCAACTACCGGGACAGGGTTGTCGAGCAGTACTTC. It yields the protein CASNYRDRVVEQYF.